This T cell receptor beta chain was sequenced during a study of response to subunit inactivated influenza vaccine. Study-wide results and caveats: Few new T cells, the authors suggested, are recruited by each seasonal influenza vaccination.

A single record per CDR3 protein comes from TCRdb applying MiXCR to the RT-PCR reads. Counted here are roughly 650,000 distinct CDR3 sequences, more than 15% occurring once; the ten biggest clones make up approximately 10%. The V end was cut by 8 bases, the J end by 4 bases, with 17 bases between. Germline loops: CDR1 SQVTM, CDR2 ANQGSEA. This CDR3 has 13 residues. This clonotype was detected only a few times. Its antigen is currently unknown. This sequence was found in a man aged 45 to 65 who received an inactivated influenza vaccine. This sequence joins TRBV29-1 and TRBJ1-1; weak D call: TRBD1 (6 bases). Sequencing used PBMCs from blood, obtained 11 to 12 days after vaccination. This CDR3 reads CSSSTDRTTEAFF. The CDR3 coding sequence is TGCAGCTCCAGCACCGACAGGACCACTGAAGCTTTCTTT.